This T cell receptor beta chain was sequenced in a study of T cells after somatic rescue of genetic block. The CDR3 length is 16 residues. Deletions cut 0 bases from V and 0 bases from J, with 8 bases between. CDR1 is MNHEY, CDR2 SMNVEV, per germline (reference sequence). Assay used: immunoSEQ multiplex PCR; TCRdb lists only in-frame clones, some missing. The table shows 45,000 to 55,000 clones, with more than 90% occurring only once. The sequenced sample was peripheral blood mononuclear cells (PBMCs). The chain carries TRBV27 and TRBJ1-4; D is unresolved. The TCR comes from a child younger than two. DNA for the CDR3: TGTGCCAGCAGTTTATCCGTGGCGGCAACTAATGAAAAACTGTTTTTT. Its translation: CASSLSVAATNEKLFF.